The rows below give T cell receptor beta chains drawn from one sample of a study of blood T cell repertoires in COVID-19. The table came from immunoSEQ multiplex PCR; TCRdb's copy has only in-frame clones and leaves some out. Here the sample spans 89,000 or so clones, around 92% being singletons. Sequencing used peripheral blood. These receptors all stem from a man in his forties or fifties with COVID-19, enrolled during active disease. CDR3s include the opening cysteine and the closing phenylalanine or tryptophan.

len,j_gene,v_gene,CDR3aa
14,TRBJ1-6,TRBV28,CASSNPGYNSPLHF
16,TRBJ2-2,TRBV6-6,CASSPPTGTNTGELFF
17,TRBJ1-3,TRBV9,CASSVKRDAYSGNTIYF
16,TRBJ2-3,TRBV7-4,CASRPEEGSSTDTQYF
15,TRBJ1-3,TRBV7-9,CASSATGTRGNTIYF
15,TRBJ2-7,TRBV11-3,CASSLGRGLSHEQYF
17,TRBJ2-7,TRBV21-1,CASSTRMAGHLSYEQYF
13,TRBJ1-5,TRBV7-9,CASTPGENQPQHF
15,TRBJ2-7,TRBV28,CASSPPGQASYEQYF
15,TRBJ2-4,TRBV6-5,CATRDYLLAKNIQYF
13,TRBJ1-1,TRBV11-2,CASSFERDTEAFF
13,TRBJ2-7,TRBV11-2,CASSLDRAYEQYF
17,TRBJ1-6,TRBV27,CASSLGGGSLRGSPLHF
14,TRBJ1-5,TRBV6-4,CASSDQEGNQPQHF
18,TRBJ2-1,TRBV28,CASSLSYYRDRVYNEQFF
13,TRBJ1-2,TRBV25-1,CASSEGAQGQGFF
14,TRBJ2-3,TRBV3-1/TRBV3-2,CASSPGPSGDTQYF
15,TRBJ1-4,TRBV6-6,CASSYPGTVDEKLFF
18,TRBJ2-6,TRBV27,CASSLSYPRPGGANVLTF
14,TRBJ1-6,TRBV5-1,CASSLGGNHSPLHF